This TCR beta chain was recorded in a study of blood T cell repertoires in COVID-19. About the study: Collection of acute and convalescent COVID-19 samples took place in the United States, Italy and Spain. Sources were T cells, B-cell-depleted T cells, or PBMCs; the material itself was cDNA or gDNA.

The authors' processing: For nucleated cells, counts were estimated from reference gene primer amplification. Clones were sequenced by immunoSEQ multiplex PCR, and TCRdb holds only the in-frame ones, with some missing. From that table come the V and J calls and clone size; the DNA was used to work out D and trimming. The data contain hundreds of thousands of clones, roughly four fifths of them singletons. CDR1 and CDR2 from the germline V gene are KGHDR and SFDVKD. The CDR3 has 13 amino acids. Deletions cut 4 bases from V and 3 bases from J, with 8 bases between. This TCR came from an elderly woman with acute or convalescent COVID-19. The chain uses TRBV24-1 and TRBJ1-1, with D unresolved. The specimen was peripheral blood. The CDR3 region has the DNA TGTGCCACCAGTGACCGAGGGTACACTGAAGCTTTCTTT. This translates into CATSDRGYTEAFF.